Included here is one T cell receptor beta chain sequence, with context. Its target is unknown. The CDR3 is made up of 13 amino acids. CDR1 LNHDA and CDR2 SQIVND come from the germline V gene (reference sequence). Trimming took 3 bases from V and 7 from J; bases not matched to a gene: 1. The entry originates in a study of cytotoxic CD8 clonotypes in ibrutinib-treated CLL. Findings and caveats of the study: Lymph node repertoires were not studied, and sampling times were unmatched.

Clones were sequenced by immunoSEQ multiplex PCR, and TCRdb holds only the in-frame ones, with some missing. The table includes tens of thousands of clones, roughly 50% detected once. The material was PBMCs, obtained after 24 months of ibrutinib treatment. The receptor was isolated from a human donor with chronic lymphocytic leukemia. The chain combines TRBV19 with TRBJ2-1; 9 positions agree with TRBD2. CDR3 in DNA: TGTGCCAGTAGTATCCTAGCGGGAAATGAGCAGTTCTTC. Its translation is CASSILAGNEQFF.